These T cell receptor beta chains were read from a single sample in a study of cytomegalovirus exposure and HLA in healthy donors. Using immunoSEQ multiplex PCR, the repertoire was profiled, and TCRdb retains in-frame clones only, with some absent. The repertoire holds some 150,000 clones, less than 80% seen once, with 1.8% in the top ten. Sample: PBMCs. The receptors were sampled from a female donor in good health and CMV-seropositive. CDR3s include the opening cysteine and the closing phenylalanine or tryptophan. The D gene is left open where the match is weak. Size is omitted from some rows. Given values are once, few, many or a class for expanded clones.

V gene	D gene	J gene	clone size	CDR3 DNA	CDR3 protein
TRBV5-6	-	TRBJ1-1	-	TGTGCCAGCAGCTTGAGTGCGCGGGAGGAAGCTTTCTTT	CASSLSAREEAFF
TRBV29-1	-	TRBJ2-7	-	TGCAGCGTTGGGCGGAGCCCGAGCTCCTACGAGCAGTACTTC	CSVGRSPSSYEQYF
TRBV7-9	-	TRBJ2-7	-	TGTGCCAGCAGCTTAGCCGCACCAAGGGGTTCCTACGAGCAGTACTTC	CASSLAAPRGSYEQYF
TRBV10-2	TRBD2	TRBJ2-3	few	TGCGCCAGCGCCATTACAGCGGGAGGGGGAGATACGCAGTATTTT	CASAITAGGGDTQYF
TRBV9	-	TRBJ1-5	-	TGTGCCAGCAGCGTAGACGGGTTTAGCAATCAGCCCCAGCATTTT	CASSVDGFSNQPQHF
TRBV18	TRBD2	TRBJ2-1	-	TGTGCCAGCTCACCGTTAGCGGGGAGCTCCTACAATGAGCAGTTCTTC	CASSPLAGSSYNEQFF
TRBV5-1	-	TRBJ1-3	-	TGCGCCAGCAGCTTGGTTCAGGGGTCTGGAAACACCATATATTTT	CASSLVQGSGNTIYF
TRBV5-1	TRBD1	TRBJ1-1	-	TGCGCCAGCAGCTTTAATCAGGGGGCGGGGAACACTGAAGCTTTCTTT	CASSFNQGAGNTEAFF
TRBV27	TRBD1	TRBJ2-1	-	TGTGCCAGCAGTTGGACAGGGAACTACAATGAGCAGTTCTTC	CASSWTGNYNEQFF
TRBV6-1	TRBD2	TRBJ2-7	-	TGTGCCAGCAGTGAAGTAAGCGGGGGGGTGAGCTCCTACGAGCAGTACTTC	CASSEVSGGVSSYEQYF
TRBV30	-	TRBJ1-2	few	TGTGCCTGGAGTGTAAAGGGGACACTTGGCTATGGCTACACCTTC	CAWSVKGTLGYGYTF
TRBV28	-	TRBJ2-7	-	TGTGCCAGCAGTTCCCACAGGTTGAGCTCCTACGAGCAGTACTTC	CASSSHRLSSYEQYF
TRBV15	-	TRBJ1-4	-	TGTGCCACCAGCAGAGATACCAGGGAAAAACTGTTTTTT	CATSRDTREKLFF
TRBV11-1	TRBD1	TRBJ2-7	once	TGTGCCAGCAGCCCGACAGGGGGCGGTCGCTACGAGCAGTACTTC	CASSPTGGGRYEQYF
TRBV7-3	TRBD2	TRBJ2-1	-	TGTGCCAGCACCCTTCGGACTAGCGGATTAATGACCACCTACAATGAGCAGTTCTTC	CASTLRTSGLMTTYNEQFF
TRBV6-5	-	TRBJ1-1	once	TGTGCCAGCAGTTTCGACAGAGCCACTGAAGCTTTCTTT	CASSFDRATEAFF
TRBV19	TRBD1	TRBJ1-1	-	TGTGCCAGTAGGATACAGGGGGCTGAAGCTTTCTTT	CASRIQGAEAFF
TRBV2	TRBD2	TRBJ2-3	-	TGTGCCAGCCGTCAACTAGCGGGAGGGCCGATGAAAACGCAGTATTTT	CASRQLAGGPMKTQYF
TRBV6-1	TRBD1	TRBJ1-1	-	TGTGCCAGCAGTGAGGGACAGGGTAGTAATGAAGCTTTCTTT	CASSEGQGSNEAFF
TRBV6-5	TRBD1	TRBJ2-7	-	TGTGCCAGCAGCCCTCCGGGACAGGCCGTACGAAGGTTGTACTTC	CASSPPGQAVRRLYF
TRBV29-1	TRBD2	TRBJ2-1	-	TGCAGCGTTGATCCTAGCGGTTTCTACAATGAGCAGTTCTTC	CSVDPSGFYNEQFF
TRBV18	-	TRBJ1-1	-	TGTGCCAGCTCAACCCTCAGGGATGCTGAAGCTTTCTTT	CASSTLRDAEAFF
TRBV9	-	TRBJ2-3	-	TGTGCCAGCAGCGTAAACTACGGCACAGATACGCAGTATTTT	CASSVNYGTDTQYF
TRBV2	-	TRBJ2-4	-	TGTGCCAGCAGCGGAGGATTTTCGGCCAAAAACATTCAGTACTTC	CASSGGFSAKNIQYF
TRBV7-9	-	TRBJ1-2	-	TGTGCCAGCAGCGGCGGGGCATATGGCTACACCTTC	CASSGGAYGYTF
TRBV28	-	TRBJ1-6	-	TGTGCCAGCTACGGCTTGCCGGGGGAGACACCCCTCCACTTT	CASYGLPGETPLHF
TRBV4-2	-	TRBJ2-1	-	TGTGCCAGCAGCCAAGATCGGGTAGGCTACGATGAGCAGTTCTTC	CASSQDRVGYDEQFF
TRBV6-5	-	TRBJ1-6	-	TGTGCCAGCATTGGGAGCTCCTATAATTCACCCCTCCACTTT	CASIGSSYNSPLHF
TRBV7-9	-	TRBJ2-5	-	TGTTCCAGCAGCCTGACAACGGAGACCCAGTACTTC	CSSSLTTETQYF
TRBV2	TRBD1	TRBJ1-5	few	TGTGCCAGCAGTTGGGACAGCTTAAATCAGCCCCAGCATTTT	CASSWDSLNQPQHF
TRBV19	-	TRBJ2-3	-	TGTGCCAGTAGTAGGGAGATCACAGATACGCAGTATTTT	CASSREITDTQYF
TRBV7-3	-	TRBJ2-5	-	TGTGCCAGCAGCTTAATTTCGGGAATCCAGTACTTC	CASSLISGIQYF
TRBV5-1	-	TRBJ1-3	-	TGCGCCAGCAGCCCCCGCGAGAGCACCTCTGGAAACACCATATATTTT	CASSPRESTSGNTIYF
TRBV18	TRBD1	TRBJ1-4	-	TGTGCCAGCTCACCAGGACAGGGACAGGTCCTTTTCCGTAATGAAAAACTGTTTTTT	CASSPGQGQVLFRNEKLFF
TRBV9	-	TRBJ2-2	-	TGTGCCAGCAGCGTGGATACTACGAACACCGGGGAGCTGTTTTTT	CASSVDTTNTGELFF
TRBV7-9	-	TRBJ2-6	-	TGTGCCAGCAGCTCACAGGGTACTGGGGCCAACGTCCTGACTTTC	CASSSQGTGANVLTF
TRBV5-1	-	TRBJ2-3	once	TGCGCCAGCAGCAGGGGGATCGGCGGCCACACAGATACGCAGTATTTT	CASSRGIGGHTDTQYF
TRBV2	TRBD1	TRBJ2-7	few	TGTGCCACCGATCTCCGGGACAGGAGTTCCTACGAGCAGTACTTC	CATDLRDRSSYEQYF
TRBV2	-	TRBJ2-2	-	TGTGCCAGCAAACAGCGGACGGGTACCGGGGAGCTGTTTTTT	CASKQRTGTGELFF
TRBV27	TRBD2	TRBJ2-7	-	TGTGCCAGCAGTTTATTCTACCCCGCTAGCGGGGGGCCGAACTACGAGCAGTACTTC	CASSLFYPASGGPNYEQYF
TRBV14	-	TRBJ2-7	-	TGTGCCAGCAGCGTAGGCTTCGGGGCCTACGAGCAGTACTTC	CASSVGFGAYEQYF
TRBV6-6	TRBD1	TRBJ1-6	-	TGTGCCAGCAGCCTTGACAGGGTAAATTCACCCCTCCACTTT	CASSLDRVNSPLHF
TRBV6-5	-	TRBJ2-3	-	TGTGCCAGCAGTTACTCTGGGAGGCACACAGATACGCAGTATTTT	CASSYSGRHTDTQYF
TRBV5-4	-	TRBJ1-1	few	TGTGCCAGCAGCTTGAGAGGGAGGCACACTGAAGCTTTCTTT	CASSLRGRHTEAFF
TRBV28	TRBD2	TRBJ2-4	-	TGTGCCAGCAGTCGAAAGGGGCTAGCGGTAGCCAAAAACATTCAGTACTTC	CASSRKGLAVAKNIQYF
TRBV6-5	-	TRBJ1-1	-	TGTGCCAGCAGTGAACTTGCGGGCAACACTGAAGCTTTCTTT	CASSELAGNTEAFF
TRBV11-2	-	TRBJ1-2	few	TGTGCCAGCAGCTTAGATAGGCAGGGCTATGGCTACACCTTC	CASSLDRQGYGYTF
TRBV27	-	TRBJ2-3	-	TGTGCCAGCAGTCCTAGCGCGAGCACAGATACGCAGTATTTT	CASSPSASTDTQYF
TRBV18	-	TRBJ2-5	-	TGTGCCAGCTCACTGTATTCCCAAGAGACCCAGTACTTC	CASSLYSQETQYF
TRBV6-5	-	TRBJ2-7	once	TGTGCCAGCATAGAAAGAGCAGGGTGGTCCTACGAGCAGTACTTC	CASIERAGWSYEQYF
TRBV4-1	TRBD2	TRBJ2-5	-	TGCGCCAGCAGCCAGGGGACTAGCCCAGAGACCCAGTACTTC	CASSQGTSPETQYF
TRBV5-6	-	TRBJ1-4	-	TGTGCCAGCAGCTCGGGACATGCTAATGAAAAACTGTTTTTT	CASSSGHANEKLFF
TRBV6-1	-	TRBJ1-5	-	TGTGCCAGCAGTGGACACCTTTTGGGCAATCAGCCCCAGCATTTT	CASSGHLLGNQPQHF
TRBV19	-	TRBJ2-2	-	TGTGCCAGTAGATATACAGGGTCCGGGGAGCTGTTTTTT	CASRYTGSGELFF
TRBV7-9	TRBD2	TRBJ2-7	-	TGTGCCAGCAGCGATCGGAGCGGGAACTACGAGCAGTACTTC	CASSDRSGNYEQYF
TRBV10-3	-	TRBJ2-7	-	TGTGCCATCAGTGAAAGGGGGAGCTACGAGCAGTACTTC	CAISERGSYEQYF